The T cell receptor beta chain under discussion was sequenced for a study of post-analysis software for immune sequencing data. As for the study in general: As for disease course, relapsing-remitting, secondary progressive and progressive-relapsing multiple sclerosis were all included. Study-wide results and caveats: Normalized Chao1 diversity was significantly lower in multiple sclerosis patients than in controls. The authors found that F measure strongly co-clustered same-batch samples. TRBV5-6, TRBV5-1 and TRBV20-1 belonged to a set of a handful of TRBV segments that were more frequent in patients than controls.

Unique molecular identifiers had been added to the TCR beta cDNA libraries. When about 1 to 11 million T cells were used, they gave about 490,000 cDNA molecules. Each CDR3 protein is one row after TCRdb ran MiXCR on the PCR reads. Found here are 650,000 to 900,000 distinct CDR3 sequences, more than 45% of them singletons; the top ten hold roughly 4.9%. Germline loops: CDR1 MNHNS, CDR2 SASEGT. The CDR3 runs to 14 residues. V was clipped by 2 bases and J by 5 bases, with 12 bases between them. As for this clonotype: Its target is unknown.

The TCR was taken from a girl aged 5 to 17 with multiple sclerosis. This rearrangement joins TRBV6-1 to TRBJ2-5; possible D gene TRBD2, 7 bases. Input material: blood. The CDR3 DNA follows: TGTGCCAGCAGTGAACTTGGGAGGGGGGAGACCCAGTACTTC. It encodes CASSELGRGETQYF.